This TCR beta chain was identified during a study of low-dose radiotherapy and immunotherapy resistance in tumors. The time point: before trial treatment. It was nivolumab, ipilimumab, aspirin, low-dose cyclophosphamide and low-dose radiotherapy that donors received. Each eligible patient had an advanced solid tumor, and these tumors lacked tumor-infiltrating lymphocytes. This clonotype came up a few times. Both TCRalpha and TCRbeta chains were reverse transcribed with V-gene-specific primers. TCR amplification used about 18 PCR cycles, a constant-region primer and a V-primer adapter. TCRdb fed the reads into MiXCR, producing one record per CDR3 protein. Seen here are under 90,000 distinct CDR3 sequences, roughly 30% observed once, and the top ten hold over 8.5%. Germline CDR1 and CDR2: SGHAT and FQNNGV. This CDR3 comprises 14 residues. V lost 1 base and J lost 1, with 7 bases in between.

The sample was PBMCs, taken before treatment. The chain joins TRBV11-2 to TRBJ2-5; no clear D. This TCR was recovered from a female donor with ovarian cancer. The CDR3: CASSLGHGQETQYF. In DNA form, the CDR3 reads TGTGCCAGCAGCTTAGGGCACGGCCAAGAGACCCAGTACTTC.